This T cell receptor (beta chain) derives from a study of blood T cells in healthy people across ages. Study-wide findings and caveats: Since the PBMCs were unsorted, naive and antigen-experienced cells could not be conclusively compared.

This clonotype appeared a few times. Its antigen is not identified. The second PCR ran about 6 to 12 cycles with a sample-barcoded 5' primer and J-beta primers. TCRdb re-called the 5' RACE reads with MiXCR, one entry per CDR3 protein. Here the sample spans about 810,000 distinct CDR3 sequences, 35% to 40% being singletons. Each donor gave 9 to 10 milliliters of peripheral blood. The CDR3 loop spans 11 amino acids. CDR1 ENHRY and CDR2 SYGVKD come from the germline V gene. The sequence derives from a man aged 18-30 years in good health. Source material: blood. This rearrangement joins TRBV10-3 to TRBJ2-1; weak D call: TRBD1 (5 bases). The DNA end is more similar to TRBJ2-7, so the J call may be wrong. The CDR3 loop reads CAISTGNEQYF. CDR3 nucleotide sequence: TGTGCCATCAGTACAGGCAATGAGCAGTACTTC.